This entry is about one T cell receptor beta chain. Its antigen target is currently unknown. Base quality data are lacking; no much larger clone is found one base away. Per the publication, the treatment or condition label means: live attenuated yellow fever vaccine strain. A standard Ficoll-Paque protocol was used to isolate PBMCs from peripheral blood. Dynabeads CD4 and CD8 positive selection kits were used to isolate CD4 and CD8 T-cell fractions. RNA was extracted with TriZol from bulk PBMCs, CD4 and CD8 fractions, and dextramer-positive and dextramer-negative fractions. The record originates from a study of T cells after yellow fever vaccination (dated by TCRdb to about 2019). Regarding the study in general: Libraries from fractions with low cell numbers were prepared with the SMART-Seq v4 Ultra Low Input RNA kit. Bulk TCR alpha and beta repertoires were sequenced longitudinally to track T-cell clones before and after primary and booster YFV17D yellow fever vaccination. Two healthy male donors, one aged 18 to 30 and one aged 30 to 39 years, were included in the cohort. Blood samples were taken at several timepoints before and after primary and secondary immunization, and bulk PBMC replicates and cell subsets were isolated.

V is trimmed back by 6 bases and J by 6 bases, and the junction contains 8 bases that no gene match accounts for. From the cysteine through the phenylalanine, the CDR3 covers 14 amino acids. Here the CDR3 DNA is all that survives: 42 bases in frame from base 1. The germline V gene provides CDR1 MDHEN and CDR2 SYDVKM. TCR cDNA was made using 5'RACE template switching, a step that added a universal primer site and unique molecular identifiers. Priming for cDNA synthesis came from both the TCR alpha and TCR beta constant segments. Library amplification involved two PCR steps, and the second step added sample barcodes and sequencing adapters. Sequencing of the libraries was done on either Illumina HiSeq 2500 (2x100 bp) or NovaSeq (2x150 bp). As for how the authors treated the data: Demultiplexing of reads and collapsing into UMI consensus sequences were performed with MIGEC, and V(D)J alignment was carried out with MiXCR. Vaccine-responding clonotypes were identified with edgeR using replicate PBMC samples, with FDR below 0.01 and a log2 fold change above 5 up to day 15 being required. Each bulk clonotype was labeled CD4 or CD8 based on which sequenced repertoire, CD4 or CD8, contained the clonotype at higher abundance. TCRdb's own reprocessing of the public reads used fastp at Q25 and MiXCR and kept productive beta chains. Rows with one shared CDR3 protein collapse into an entry with the most common genes and DNA. The V and J calls shown here were made by TCRdb, not taken from the authors' results. For this sample there are tens of thousands of distinct CDR3 sequences; around 7.4% appear just once. The top ten clones comprise 36% of the sample.

General conclusions and limits of the study: Compared with the primary T-cell response, the secondary T-cell response was faster but weaker, reaching its peak on day 5 rather than on day 15. Because only two donors were included in the study, the extent to which the findings can be generalized is limited. A small share of clonotypes was detected in both CD4 and CD8 compartments, with the overlap likely arising from convergent recombination. Most clones expanded after primary vaccination (roughly 96% of CD4 and roughly 91% of CD8) were re-detected after the booster, suggesting that broad memory maintenance occurred. Because abundant contaminating clonotypes from the bulk population could be contained in FACS-sorted repertoires, computational filtering was required.

The sample consisted of CD8+ T cells sorted from PBMCs, taken 15 days after the yellow fever booster vaccination. The chain uses TRBV28 and TRBJ2-1, and 7 junction bases match TRBD1. The TCR comes from a man aged 25 to 40 who received the YFV17D yellow fever vaccine. The DNA sequence is as follows: TGTGCCAGCAGACCTTTTGGACAGGTCAATGAGCAGTTCTTC. It is translated as CASRPFGQVNEQFF. The CDR3 plus the reference TRBV28 and TRBJ2-1 genes for the other parts give the full variable domain: DVKVTQSSRYLVKRTGEKVFLECVQDMDHENMFWYRQDPGLGLRLIYFSYDVKMKEKGDIPEGYSVSREKKERFSLILESASTNQTSMYLCASRPFGQVNEQFFGPGTRLTVL.